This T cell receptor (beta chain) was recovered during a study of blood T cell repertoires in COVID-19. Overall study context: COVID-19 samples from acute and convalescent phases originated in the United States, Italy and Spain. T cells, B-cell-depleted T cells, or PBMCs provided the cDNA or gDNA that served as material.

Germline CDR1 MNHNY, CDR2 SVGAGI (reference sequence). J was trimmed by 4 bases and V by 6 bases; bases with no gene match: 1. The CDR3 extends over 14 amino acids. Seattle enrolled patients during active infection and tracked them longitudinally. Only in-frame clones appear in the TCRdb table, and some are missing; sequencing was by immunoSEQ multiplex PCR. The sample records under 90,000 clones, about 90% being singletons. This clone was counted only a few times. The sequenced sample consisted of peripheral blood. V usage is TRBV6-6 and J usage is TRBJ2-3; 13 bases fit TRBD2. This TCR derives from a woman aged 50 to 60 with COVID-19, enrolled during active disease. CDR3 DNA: TGTGCCAGCAGGGGACTAGCGGGACCAGATACGCAGTATTTT. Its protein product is CASRGLAGPDTQYF.